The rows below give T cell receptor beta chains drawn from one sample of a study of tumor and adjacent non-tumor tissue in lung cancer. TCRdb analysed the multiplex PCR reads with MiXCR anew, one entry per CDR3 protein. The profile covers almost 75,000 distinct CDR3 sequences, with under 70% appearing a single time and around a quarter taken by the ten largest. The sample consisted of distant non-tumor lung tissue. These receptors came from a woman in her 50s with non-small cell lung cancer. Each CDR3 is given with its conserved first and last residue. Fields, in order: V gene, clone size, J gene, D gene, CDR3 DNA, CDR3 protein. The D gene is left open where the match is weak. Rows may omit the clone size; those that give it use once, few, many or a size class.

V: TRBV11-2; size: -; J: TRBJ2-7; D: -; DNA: TGTGCCAGCAGCCCGAGGACAGGCGGGACCTACGAGCAGTACTTC; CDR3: CASSPRTGGTYEQYF
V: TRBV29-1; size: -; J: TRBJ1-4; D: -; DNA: TGCAGCGTTGAGGCCTCCAATGGATGGGATGAAAAACTGTTTTTT; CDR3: CSVEASNGWDEKLFF
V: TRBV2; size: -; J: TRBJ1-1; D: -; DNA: TGTGCCAGCAGTATTGAAAGCCAGAACACTGAAGCTTTCTTT; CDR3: CASSIESQNTEAFF
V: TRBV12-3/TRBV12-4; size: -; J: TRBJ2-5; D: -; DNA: TGTGCCAGCAGTGAGGATACTAACCAAGAGACTCAGTACTTC; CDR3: CASSEDTNQETQYF
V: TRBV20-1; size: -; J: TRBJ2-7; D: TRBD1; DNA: TGTAGTGCCAGTAGTAAGGGGACAGGCTACGAGCAGTGCTTC; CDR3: CSASSKGTGYEQCF
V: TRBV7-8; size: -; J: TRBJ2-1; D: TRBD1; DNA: TGTGCCATCAGCGCGACAGGGAATACAGGATATGAGCAGTTCTTC; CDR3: CAISATGNTGYEQFF
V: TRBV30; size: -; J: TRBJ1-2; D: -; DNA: TGTGCCTGGAGTGTACTGGGGGGAGCTAACTATGGCTACACCTTC; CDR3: CAWSVLGGANYGYTF
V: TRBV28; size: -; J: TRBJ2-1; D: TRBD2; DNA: TGTGCCAGCAGTTTAGGGCAAGCGGGAGTGGGCGAGCAGTTCTTC; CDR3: CASSLGQAGVGEQFF
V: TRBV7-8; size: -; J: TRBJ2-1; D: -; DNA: TGTGCCAGCCGCTTGGACAGCTACAATGAGCAGTTCTTC; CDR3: CASRLDSYNEQFF
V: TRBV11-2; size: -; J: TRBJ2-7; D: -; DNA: TGTGCCAGCAGGTTATCGCCGAGTCCTTCCTACGAGCAGTACTTC; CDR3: CASRLSPSPSYEQYF
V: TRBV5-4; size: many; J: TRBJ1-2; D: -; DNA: TGTGCCAGCAGCCCGGACAGTAACTATGGCTACACCTTC; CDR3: CASSPDSNYGYTF
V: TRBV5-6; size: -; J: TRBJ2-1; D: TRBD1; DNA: TGTGCCAGCAGCGCCGACAGGGGGGAGATCTGTAATGAGCAGTTCTTC; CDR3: CASSADRGEICNEQFF
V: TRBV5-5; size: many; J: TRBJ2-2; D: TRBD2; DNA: TGTGCCAGCAGCGGCGGACTAGCGGGAGGCTCGAACACCGGGGAGCTGTTTTTT; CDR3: CASSGGLAGGSNTGELFF
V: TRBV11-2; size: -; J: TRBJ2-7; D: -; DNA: TGTGCCAGCAGTTTAGTGGCCGGGTACGATCAGTACTTC; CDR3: CASSLVAGYDQYF
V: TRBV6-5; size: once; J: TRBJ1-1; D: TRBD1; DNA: TGTGTCACCAGGGACAGACACACTGAAGCTTTCTTT; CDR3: CVTRDRHTEAFF
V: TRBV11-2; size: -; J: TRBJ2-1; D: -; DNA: TGTGCAAGCAGCTTTAATCCGGGATGGAATGAGCAGTTCTTC; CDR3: CASSFNPGWNEQFF
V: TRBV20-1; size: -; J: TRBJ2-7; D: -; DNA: TGCAGTGCTAGTGAACAGGCGACCTACGAACAGTACTTC; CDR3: CSASEQATYEQYF
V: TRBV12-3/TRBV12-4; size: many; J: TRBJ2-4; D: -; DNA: TGTGCCAGCAGTTTAGGGGGGAGGAACATTCAGTACTTC; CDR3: CASSLGGRNIQYF